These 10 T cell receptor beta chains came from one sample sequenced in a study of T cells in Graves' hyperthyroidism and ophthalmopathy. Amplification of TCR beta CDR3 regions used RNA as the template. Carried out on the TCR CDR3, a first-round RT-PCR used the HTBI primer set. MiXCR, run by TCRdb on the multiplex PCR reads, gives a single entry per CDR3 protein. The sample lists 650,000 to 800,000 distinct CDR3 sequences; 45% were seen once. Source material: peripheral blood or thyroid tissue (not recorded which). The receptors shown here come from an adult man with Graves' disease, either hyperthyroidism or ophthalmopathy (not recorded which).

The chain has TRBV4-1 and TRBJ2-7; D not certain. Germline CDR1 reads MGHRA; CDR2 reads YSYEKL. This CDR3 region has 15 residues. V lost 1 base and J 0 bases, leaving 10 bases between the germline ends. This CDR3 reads CASSQVTGSSYEQYF. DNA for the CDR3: TGCGCCAGCAGCCAAGTGACGGGCAGCTCCTACGAGCAGTACTTC.

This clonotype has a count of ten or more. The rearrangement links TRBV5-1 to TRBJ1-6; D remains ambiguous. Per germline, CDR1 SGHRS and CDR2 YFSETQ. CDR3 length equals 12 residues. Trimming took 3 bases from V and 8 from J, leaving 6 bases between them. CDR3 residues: CASSSSYSPLHF. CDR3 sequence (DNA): TGCGCCAGCAGCTCGTCGTATTCACCCCTCCACTTT.

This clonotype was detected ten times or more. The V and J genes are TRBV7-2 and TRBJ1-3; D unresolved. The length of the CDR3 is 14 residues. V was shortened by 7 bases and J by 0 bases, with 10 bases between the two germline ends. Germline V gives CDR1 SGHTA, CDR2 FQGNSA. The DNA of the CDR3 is TGTGCCAGCAAGAACACCAACTCTGGAAACACCATATATTTT. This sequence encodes CASKNTNSGNTIYF.

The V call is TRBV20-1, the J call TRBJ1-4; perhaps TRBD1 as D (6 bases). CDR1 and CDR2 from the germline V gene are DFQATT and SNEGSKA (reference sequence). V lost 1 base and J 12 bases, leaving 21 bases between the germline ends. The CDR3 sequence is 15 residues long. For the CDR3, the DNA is TGCAGTGCTAGAGCCCCTTGGCAGGGGCCCGATCAACTGTTTTTT. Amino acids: CSARAPWQGPDQLFF.

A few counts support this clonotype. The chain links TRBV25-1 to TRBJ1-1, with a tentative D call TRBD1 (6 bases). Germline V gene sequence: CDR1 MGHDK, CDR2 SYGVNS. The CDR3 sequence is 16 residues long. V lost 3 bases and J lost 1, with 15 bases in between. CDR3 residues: CASSDTPTGGNTEAFF. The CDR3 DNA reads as TGTGCCAGCAGTGATACCCCGACAGGCGGGAACACTGAAGCTTTCTTT.

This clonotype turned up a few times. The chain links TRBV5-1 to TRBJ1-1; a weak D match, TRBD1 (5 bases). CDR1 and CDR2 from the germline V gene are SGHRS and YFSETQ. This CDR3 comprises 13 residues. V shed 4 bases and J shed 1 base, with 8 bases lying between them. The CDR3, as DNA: TGCGCCAGCAGCGACAGCTCGAACACTGAAGCTTTCTTT. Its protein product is CASSDSSNTEAFF.

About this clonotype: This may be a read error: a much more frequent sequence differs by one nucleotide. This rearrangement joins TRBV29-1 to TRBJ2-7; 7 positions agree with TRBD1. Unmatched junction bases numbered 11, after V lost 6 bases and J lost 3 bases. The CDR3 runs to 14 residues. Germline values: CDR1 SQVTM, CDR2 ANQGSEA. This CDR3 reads CSVATATGNYEQYF. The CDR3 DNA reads TGCAGCGTCGCAACCGCGACAGGGAACTACGAGCAGTACTTC.

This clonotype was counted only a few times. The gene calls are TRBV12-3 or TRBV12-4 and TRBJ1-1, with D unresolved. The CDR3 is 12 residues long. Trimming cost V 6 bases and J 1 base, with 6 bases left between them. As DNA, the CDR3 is TGTGCCAGCAGACTGGAGAACACTGAAGCTTTCTTT. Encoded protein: CASRLENTEAFF.

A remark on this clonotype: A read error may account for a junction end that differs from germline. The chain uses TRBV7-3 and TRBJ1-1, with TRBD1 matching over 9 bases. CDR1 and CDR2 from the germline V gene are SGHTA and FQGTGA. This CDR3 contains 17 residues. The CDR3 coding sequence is TGCGCCAGCAGCCTAACCGGAGGGACAGGGATGAACACTGAAGCTTTCTTT. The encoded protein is CASSLTGGTGMNTEAFF.

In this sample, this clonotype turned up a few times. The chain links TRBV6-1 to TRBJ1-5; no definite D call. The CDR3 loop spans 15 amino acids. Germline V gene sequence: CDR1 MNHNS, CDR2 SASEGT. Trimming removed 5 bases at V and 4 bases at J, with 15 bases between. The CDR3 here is CASSLYGRQNQPQHF. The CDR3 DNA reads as TGTGCCAGCAGTCTGTACGGACGGCAAAATCAGCCCCAGCATTTT.